Presented here are 27 T cell receptor beta chains from one specimen sequenced in a study of T-cell memory formation after mild COVID-19. TCRdb itself ran the 5' RACE reads through MiXCR, one entry per CDR3 protein. This sample yields tens of thousands of distinct CDR3 sequences, of which over 15% are seen a single time; 25% to 35% belongs to the top ten. Sequenced input: PBMCs or a T cell subset sorted from them (not recorded which). The receptors shown here come from an adult woman who had mild COVID-19 (a few samples of this study predate the infection). Cell type and time point are not known.

This clonotype was counted many times. J is TRBJ2-7 and V is TRBV20-1, with 13 bases lining up with TRBD2. Germline CDR1 and CDR2: DFQATT and SNEGSKA (reference sequence). V dropped 1 base and J dropped 3; count of bases not matched to a gene: 3. This CDR3 has 15 residues. For the CDR3, the DNA is TGCAGTGCTAGAGGGACTAGCGGGAGTATCTACGAGCAGTACTTC. This codes for CSARGTSGSIYEQYF.

The sample holds a few counts of this clonotype. This chain connects TRBV7-2 to TRBJ2-7, with D possibly TRBD2 on 6 matching bases. The CDR3 sequence is 15 residues long. Germline CDR1 is SGHTA and CDR2 is FQGNSA. The V end lost 5 bases, the J end lost 3 bases, and 17 bases lay between the germline ends. In DNA, the CDR3 is TGTGCCAGCAGCCTAGGGCTAACGGGACTCTACGAGCAGTACTTC. As protein: CASSLGLTGLYEQYF.

The chain carries TRBV11-2 and TRBJ2-3, with 7 bases matching TRBD1. Germline trimming cut 5 bases from V and 6 bases from J; bases unmatched to any gene: 5. Germline V gene lookup returns CDR1 SGHAT and CDR2 FQNNGV. The length of the CDR3 is 13 residues. CDR3: CASSATGLDTQYF. As DNA, the CDR3 is TGTGCCAGCAGCGCGACAGGGCTGGATACGCAGTATTTT.

This clonotype was found a few times. J is TRBJ2-2 and V is TRBV7-9; 10 positions agree with TRBD2. Germline trimming cut 4 bases from V and 0 bases from J; bases unmatched to any gene: 8. Germline V gene sequence: CDR1 SEHNR, CDR2 FQNEAQ (reference sequence). The CDR3 totals 18 residues. The chain's CDR3 is CASSSSGGHPSNTGELFF. In DNA, the CDR3 is TGTGCCAGCAGCTCTAGCGGGGGCCATCCCTCGAACACCGGGGAGCTGTTTTTT.

The table lists this clonotype with a few counts. The genes are TRBV5-3 and TRBJ2-1; 9 nucleotides align to TRBD2. TRBV5-3 is an ORF; its function is uncertain. V was clipped by 3 bases and J by 4 bases; unmatched bases: 8. This CDR3 is 16 amino acids long. The CDR3 region has the DNA TGTGCCAGAAGCTCTATAGCGGGAGTTTCTTACAATGAGCAGTTCTTC. Protein sequence: CARSSIAGVSYNEQFF.

The chain combines TRBV24-1 with TRBJ2-1; 13 nucleotides align to TRBD2. The V segment lost 4 bases and the J segment 2 bases; nucleotides outside the gene matches: 4. There are 17 residues in the CDR3. Germline V gene lookup returns CDR1 KGHDR and CDR2 SFDVKD. CDR3 sequence: CATSDPTSGRAYNEQFF. DNA for the CDR3: TGTGCCACCAGTGACCCCACTAGCGGGAGGGCCTACAATGAGCAGTTCTTC.

This clonotype showed up just a few times. The rearrangement links TRBV12-3 or TRBV12-4 to TRBJ2-5; no clear D. The CDR3 is 14 amino acids. V lost 6 bases and J lost 0, with 11 bases in between. CDR3: CASSSELHQETQYF. CDR3 coding DNA: TGTGCCAGCAGCTCCGAACTGCACCAAGAGACCCAGTACTTC.

The chain employs TRBV7-2 and TRBJ2-5; 10 bases map to TRBD2. The V gene's germline CDR1 is SGHTA and CDR2 FQGNSA. This CDR3 is built from 15 residues. Trimming cost V 5 bases and J 5 bases; bases outside gene matches: 8. Here the CDR3 DNA reads TGTGCCAGCAGCAACCAGCGGGGGGGCAGGGAGACCCAGTACTTC. Its protein is CASSNQRGGRETQYF.

The table lists this clonotype with a few counts. This chain links TRBV4-1 with TRBJ1-1, with no clear D. This CDR3 contains 11 residues. Germline V gene lookup returns CDR1 MGHRA and CDR2 YSYEKL. The V and J ends lost 5 bases and 11 bases respectively, with 12 bases between them. The chain's CDR3 is CASSSSTVAFF. DNA for the CDR3: TGCGCCAGCAGCTCGTCCACCGTGGCTTTCTTT.

There are a few counts of this clonotype. This chain joins TRBV6-6 and TRBJ1-2, with no clear D. The germline V gene encodes CDR1 MNHNY and CDR2 SVGAGI (reference sequence). This CDR3 has 13 residues. V gave up 3 bases and J gave up 12 bases, with 17 bases separating them. The CDR3 protein is CASSYSPALEHTF. Written as DNA, the CDR3 is TGTGCCAGCAGTTATAGCCCGGCCCTGGAGCACACCTTC.

This chain connects TRBV6-2 or TRBV6-3 to TRBJ2-7; the match to TRBD2 covers 13 bases. Unmatched junction bases numbered 6, after V lost 8 bases and J lost 5 bases. From germline, CDR1 is MNHEY and CDR2 SVGEGT. This CDR3 region has 14 residues. CDR3 sequence: CASGGLAGAHEQYF. The CDR3 DNA follows: TGTGCCAGCGGTGGACTAGCGGGAGCCCACGAGCAGTACTTC.

The genes are TRBV7-9 and TRBJ1-1, with TRBD1 identical over 7 bases. The CDR3 is 13 residues long. J lost 4 bases, V lost 8 bases, and 7 bases had no gene match. From germline, CDR1 is SEHNR and CDR2 FQNEAQ (reference sequence). CDR3 in DNA: TGTGCCAGCGATCAGGGGGTGGTCACTGAAGCTTTCTTT. Amino acid sequence: CASDQGVVTEAFF.

This clonotype was picked up a small number of times. The CDR3 is CASSALLSGPNTEAFF. DNA of the CDR3: TGTGCCAGCAGCGCTCTTCTCTCAGGGCCGAACACTGAAGCTTTCTTT. The V call is TRBV9, the J call TRBJ1-1, with D tentatively TRBD1 (5 bases). The CDR3 consists of 16 residues. Trimming left V 3 bases short and J 1 base short, with 16 bases between. Germline V gene sequence: CDR1 SGDLS, CDR2 YYNGEE.

This clonotype was seen only a few times. The chain uses TRBV30 and TRBJ2-1; D not resolved. V was shortened by 0 bases and J by 9 bases, with 12 bases between the two germline ends. The V gene's germline CDR1 is GTSNPN and CDR2 SVGIG (reference sequence). The CDR3 is made up of 13 amino acids. CDR3 DNA: TGTGCCTGGAGTGTGATGCTGGCGACTGAGCAGTTCTTC. This gives the protein CAWSVMLATEQFF.

This clonotype was recorded at least ten times. CDR3 nucleotide sequence: TGTGCCAGCAGCTTCGGGACAGGGAACACTGAAGCTTTCTTT. This gives the protein CASSFGTGNTEAFF. The chain links TRBV7-3 to TRBJ1-1, with TRBD1 matching 8 bases. Trimming cost V 3 bases and J 1 base; bases outside gene matches: 1. The CDR3 is made up of 14 amino acids. Germline-derived CDR1 and CDR2 are SGHTA and FQGTGA.

This clonotype was counted only a few times. CDR3 sequence reads: CASLSPGQGTNEQFF. The CDR3 DNA is TGTGCCAGCCTCTCCCCGGGACAGGGTACCAATGAGCAGTTCTTC. The chain has TRBV7-9 and TRBJ2-1; 9 bases are a match to TRBD1. The CDR3 runs to 15 residues. With 8 bases clipped from V and 6 bases from J, the junction kept 11 bases outside the gene matches. CDR1 and CDR2 from the germline V gene are SEHNR and FQNEAQ (reference sequence).

This chain joins TRBV7-3 and TRBJ2-3, with TRBD2 matching 10 bases. The CDR3 runs to 17 residues. Germline V lookup: CDR1 SGHTA, CDR2 FQGTGA. J was trimmed by 1 base and V by 1 base; bases with no gene match: 5. The CDR3 here is CASSLNPGLAGTDTQYF. For the CDR3, the DNA is TGTGCCAGCAGCTTAAACCCCGGACTAGCGGGCACAGATACGCAGTATTTT.

This chain connects TRBV11-2 to TRBJ2-1; 8 nucleotides line up with TRBD2. With V trimmed by 3 bases and J by 2 bases, 3 bases remained unmatched. The CDR3 is 15 residues long. Germline-derived CDR1 and CDR2 are SGHAT and FQNNGV. CDR3 protein: CASSLTSEAYNEQFF. The CDR3 region has the DNA TGTGCCAGCAGCTTGACTAGCGAAGCCTACAATGAGCAGTTCTTC.

In this sample, this clonotype turned up a few times. The chain links TRBV7-3 to TRBJ2-1; possible D gene TRBD1, 6 bases. Germline V gives CDR1 SGHTA, CDR2 FQGTGA. The CDR3 is 13 residues long. The V end was cut by 5 bases, the J end by 4 bases, with 9 bases between. The CDR3 is CASSTQGYNEQFF. Here the CDR3 DNA reads TGTGCCAGCAGCACCCAGGGGTACAATGAGCAGTTCTTC. Supplemented by reference TRBV7-3 and TRBJ2-1, the full variable domain reads GAGVSQTPSNKVTEKGKYVELRCDPISGHTALYWYRQSLGQGPEFLIYFQGTGAADDSGLPNDRFFAVRPEGSVSTLKIQRTERGDSAVYLCASSTQGYNEQFFGPGTRLTVL.

The sample holds a few counts of this clonotype. The chain has TRBV7-9 and TRBJ2-7; tentative D call: TRBD1 (6 bases). V was cut by 4 bases and J by 12 bases, with 16 bases left in between. The CDR3 is 12 residues long. Germline V gene sequence: CDR1 SEHNR, CDR2 FQNEAQ (reference sequence). This CDR3 reads CASSWDNLRRYF. CDR3 sequence (DNA): TGTGCCAGCAGCTGGGACAACCTGCGGCGGTACTTC.

There are a few counts of this clonotype. The rearrangement links TRBV18 to TRBJ1-1; possible D gene TRBD1, 5 bases. The CDR3 has 16 residues. Trimming left V 1 base short and J 5 bases short, with 17 bases between. The germline gives CDR1 KGHSH, CDR2 LQKENI. The CDR3 region has the DNA TGTGCCAGCTCACCACGACAGAGCGTGTCTGGTACTGAAGCTTTCTTT. Translated: CASSPRQSVSGTEAFF.

V usage is TRBV6-5 and J usage is TRBJ2-1, with D perhaps matching TRBD1 or TRBD2 (5 bases each). The V gene lost 0 bases and the J gene lost 5 bases, with 14 bases spanning the gap. Germline V lookup: CDR1 MNHEY, CDR2 SVGAGI. This CDR3 comprises 16 residues. Here the CDR3 reads CASSYSRDDVDNEQFF. The CDR3 DNA reads as TGTGCCAGCAGTTACTCGAGGGACGATGTCGACAATGAGCAGTTCTTC.

This clonotype was counted a few times. The chain joins TRBV5-6 to TRBJ2-5, with 8 nucleotides matching TRBD2. With V trimmed by 4 bases and J by 0 bases, 11 bases remained unmatched. Germline assignment: CDR1 SGHDT and CDR2 YYEEEE. The CDR3 totals 17 residues. The CDR3 coding sequence is TGTGCCAGCAGCGAAGAAGGAGCGGGGGTGTACCAAGAGACCCAGTACTTC. Amino acid sequence: CASSEEGAGVYQETQYF.

The chain carries TRBV11-2 and TRBJ2-1, with 8 bases identical to TRBD1. With V trimmed by 5 bases and J by 6 bases, 9 bases remained unmatched. Germline CDR1 is SGHAT and CDR2 is FQNNGV. This CDR3 has 15 amino acids. CDR3 nucleotide sequence: TGTGCCAGCAGCCCGGGACAGGTGGTAGGCAATGAGCAGTTCTTC. As protein: CASSPGQVVGNEQFF.

In its sample, this clonotype was seen a few times. The chain is built from TRBV7-3 and TRBJ2-3; D may correspond to TRBD1 or TRBD2 (5 bases each). Germline loops: CDR1 SGHTA, CDR2 FQGTGA. CDR3 length: 17 residues. V lost 5 bases, J lost 0 bases, and 18 bases lay in between. CDR3 amino acids: CASSPHVGGTSTDTQYF. The DNA of the CDR3 is TGTGCCAGCAGCCCCCACGTTGGGGGTACGAGCACAGATACGCAGTATTTT.

This clonotype appeared a few times. The rearrangement links TRBV20-1 to TRBJ2-1; 10 bases are a match to TRBD2. The V and J ends lost 4 bases and 5 bases, in that order; junction bases with no gene match: 5. Germline V lookup: CDR1 DFQATT, CDR2 SNEGSKA (reference sequence). CDR3 length equals 14 residues. Written as DNA, the CDR3 is TGCAGTGCTAATAGCGGGAGGCTACACAATGAGCAGTTCTTC. Its protein product is CSANSGRLHNEQFF.

The V gene is TRBV27, the J gene TRBJ1-6, with D possibly being TRBD1 (6 bases). From germline, CDR1 is MNHEY and CDR2 SMNVEV (reference sequence). The CDR3 spans 14 residues. Trimming left V 7 bases short and J 7 bases short, with 14 bases between. As DNA, the CDR3 is TGTGCCAGCACTGTCAGGGGTGTCAATTCACCCCTCCACTTT. This codes for CASTVRGVNSPLHF.